The clone carrying this TCR beta chain was counted a single time. The data belong to a study of CD8 T cells in Susac syndrome. A quantity of 0.5 to 1 ug RNA underwent reverse transcription using random hexamers. An immunoSEQ multiplex PCR amplified TCR beta CDR3 over 54 Vbeta and 13 Jbeta. TCRdb analysed the immunoSEQ multiplex PCR reads with MiXCR anew, one entry per CDR3 protein. The top ten hold approximately 0.093% of the sample, which has about 120,000 distinct CDR3 sequences, more than 85% seen once. The CDR3 is 16 amino acids. Germline CDR1 reads LGHDT; CDR2 reads YNNKEL (reference sequence). J lost 3 bases, V lost 2 bases, and 9 bases had no gene match. Blood CD8+ and CD4+ T cells underwent high-throughput TCR beta sequencing. Treatment-naive patients with stable or active relapsing-remitting disease served as multiple sclerosis controls. The TEMRA cells underwent FACS enrichment, while the CD8+ and CD4+ T cells underwent negative isolation.

The clonotype originates from a human donor with multiple sclerosis. Source material: CD4+ T cells from PBMCs. The V and J genes are TRBV3-1 and TRBJ2-7; TRBD1 agrees at 8 bases. This chain's CDR3 is CASSQTPGQAIYEQYF. The CDR3 DNA reads as TGTGCCAGCAGCCAAACCCCGGGACAGGCCATCTACGAGCAGTACTTC.